The T cell receptor beta chain under discussion was sequenced for a study of regulatory T cells in long-lasting Graves disease. Time point given: newly diagnosed GD, antithyroid drugs for less than 3 months. From RNA extracted from PBMCs, the TCR library was made. Investigators prepared the TCR beta libraries by applying iRepertoire HTBI primers and Arm-PCR of CDR3 regions. TCRdb re-called the multiplex PCR reads with MiXCR, one entry per CDR3 protein. The table has around 450,000 distinct CDR3 sequences, 15% seen once. The CDR3 runs to 15 residues. V was pared by 5 bases and J by 4 bases, with 14 bases between. Germline V gives CDR1 SGHVS, CDR2 FNYEAQ. In this sample, this clonotype turned up a few times. These data were also filed under a second study, of T cells in Graves' hyperthyroidism and ophthalmopathy.

The origin of this receptor is a woman aged 25-40 years with Graves disease. The specimen was peripheral blood mononuclear cells (PBMCs), collected at new diagnosis, from a patient treated with antithyroid drugs. The chain employs TRBV7-6 and TRBJ2-2, with D unresolved. CDR3: CASSPSSGGTGELFF. In nucleotides, the CDR3 is TGTGCCAGCAGCCCCAGCTCAGGCGGCACCGGGGAGCTGTTTTTT.